These 14 T cell receptor beta chains share one sample of origin, sequenced in a study of T cells in localized non-small cell lung cancer. The method was immunoSEQ multiplex PCR; TCRdb's version includes in-frame clones alone and lacks a portion of them. The data show around 4,100 clones, about 30% seen once. This specimen was lung tumor tissue, taken before any cancer treatment. The origin of the receptors is a man aged 35 to 70 with stage II lung adenocarcinoma.

The V and J genes are TRBV6-8 and TRBJ1-2; tentatively, D is TRBD1 (6 bases). The CDR3 consists of 13 residues. The germline V gene has CDR1 MNHGY and CDR2 SAAAGT. V shed 10 bases and J shed 0 bases, with 12 bases lying between them. The CDR3 DNA reads TGTGCCACCCGGACAGCTACTAACTATGGCTACACCTTC. The encoded protein is CATRTATNYGYTF.

This clone was counted between two and nine times. V is TRBV11-3 and J is TRBJ2-5, with a tentative D call TRBD1 (6 bases). There are 14 residues in the CDR3. Germline V CDR1 and CDR2: SGHNT, YENEEA. Trimming took 3 bases from V and 5 from J, leaving 13 bases between them. For the CDR3, the DNA is TGTGCCAGCAGCTTGAGGGGGACCGTGGAGACCCAGTACTTC. Amino acid sequence: CASSLRGTVETQYF.

The chain has TRBV28 and TRBJ1-5; D unclear. The V and J ends lost 3 bases and 6 bases respectively, with 6 bases between them. Germline V gene data show CDR1 as MDHEN and CDR2 as SYDVKM. CDR3 length: 12 residues. This CDR3 is CASSFETQPQHF. The CDR3 DNA is TGTGCCAGCAGTTTTGAAACTCAGCCCCAGCATTTT.

This clone is termed medium-sized. The chain is built from TRBV23-1 and TRBJ2-1; 8 bases fit TRBD2. TRBV23-1 belongs to the ORF category, with a function that is uncertain. The CDR3 has 13 residues. The J segment lost 8 bases and the V segment lost 6 bases, leaving 6 bases of the junction unmatched. CDR3 nucleotides: TGCGCCAGCAGCGGGACTAGTTGGGATGAGCAGTTCTTC. It codes for CASSGTSWDEQFF.

This clone has only a few counts. The gene calls are TRBV6-8 and TRBJ1-5, with 10 bases fitting TRBD1. Germline V gene data show CDR1 as MNHGY and CDR2 as SAAAGT. This CDR3 comprises 14 residues. The ends lost 10 bases at V and 0 bases at J; junction bases unmatched: 3. This chain's CDR3 is CAIGTGDSNQPQHF. CDR3 coding DNA: TGTGCCATCGGGACAGGGGATAGCAATCAGCCCCAGCATTTT.

The chain has TRBV5-1 and TRBJ1-2; TRBD1 matches 10 bases. From germline, CDR1 is SGHRS and CDR2 YFSETQ. The CDR3 has 14 amino acids. Trimming took 4 bases from V and 6 from J; bases not matched to a gene: 6. This CDR3 reads CASSLGTGENGYTF. The CDR3 region has the DNA TGCGCCAGCAGCCTTGGGACAGGGGAAAATGGCTACACCTTC.

This clone was observed a few times. This chain uses TRBV29-1 with TRBJ1-1; the D is unclear. V was pared by 6 bases and J by 1 base, with 12 bases between. The V gene's germline CDR1 is SQVTM and CDR2 ANQGSEA. The CDR3 is 13 amino acids. CDR3 loop: CSVPRPGNTEAFF. CDR3 coding DNA: TGCAGCGTCCCCCGGCCAGGGAACACTGAAGCTTTCTTT.

This clone is large within its sample. One or more nucleotides could not be called with certainty, so the encoded amino acid is given as X. This CDR3 is also generated by other DNA sequences in the sample. J is TRBJ1-1 and V is TRBV6-8; D unresolved. The germline gives CDR1 MNHGY, CDR2 SAAAGT. The CDR3 consists of 14 residues. The V end was cut by 2 bases, the J end by 1 base, with 8 bases between. The CDR3 DNA follows: TGTGCCAGCAGTTACGGGGAYAGGAACACTGAAGCTTTCTTT. It encodes CASSYGXRNTEAFF. The whole CDR3 sequence is CASSYGDRNTEAFF.

This clone has a handful of counts. The chain is built from TRBV19 and TRBJ2-7; 10 bases are a match to TRBD1. Germline loops: CDR1 LNHDA, CDR2 SQIVND (reference sequence). The CDR3 covers 13 residues. The V segment lost 6 bases and the J segment 2 bases; nucleotides outside the gene matches: 1. The DNA for the CDR3 is TGTGCCAGTAGGGGACAGGGGCCCTACGAGCAGTACTTC. This translates into CASRGQGPYEQYF. Drawing the rest from reference TRBV19 and TRBJ2-7, the complete variable domain is DGGITQSPKYLFRKEGQNVTLSCEQNLNHDAMYWYRQDPGQGLRLIYYSQIVNDFQKGDIAEGYSVSREKKESFPLTVTSAQKNPTAFYLCASRGQGPYEQYFGPGTRLTVT.

V is TRBV11-3 and J is TRBJ2-1, with 11 bases lining up with TRBD2. The CDR3 spans 16 residues. The germline V gene has CDR1 SGHNT and CDR2 YENEEA. Unmatched junction bases numbered 12, after V lost 5 bases and J lost 9 bases. The CDR3 DNA is TGTGCCAGCAGCCAGATGAGACTAGCGGGGATGCTTGAGCAGTTCTTC. Amino acids: CASSQMRLAGMLEQFF.

In its sample, this clone is medium-sized. The J gene is TRBJ1-1, the V gene TRBV11-3; D unresolved. Between the trimmed V and J ends, which lost 6 bases and 5 bases, there was a span of 16 bases. Germline V gene lookup returns CDR1 SGHNT and CDR2 YENEEA. The CDR3 runs 14 residues. CDR3 amino acids: CASRFTDPGTEAFF. CDR3 sequence (DNA): TGTGCCAGCAGGTTCACGGACCCGGGAACTGAAGCTTTCTTT.

By sample share, this clone is medium-sized. The chain joins TRBV11-3 to TRBJ2-7; 8 bases are a match to TRBD1. J lost 5 bases, V lost 5 bases, and 17 bases had no gene match. The CDR3 is 17 residues long. Germline values: CDR1 SGHNT, CDR2 YENEEA. CDR3 sequence (DNA): TGTGCCAGCAGCGGACTTTTCCAGGGGGCCGAGAGCAACGAGCAGTACGTC. Amino acid sequence: CASSGLFQGAESNEQYV.

The chain links TRBV18 to TRBJ1-6; TRBD1 matches 7 bases. Germline V gene sequence: CDR1 KGHSH, CDR2 LQKENI. V shed 5 bases and J 10 bases; nucleotides not matched to a gene: 5. The CDR3 is 13 amino acids. CDR3 coding DNA: TGTGCCAGCTCAGGGCAGGGGGACTCACCCCTCCACTTT. It is translated as CASSGQGDSPLHF.

There are a few counts of this clone. This sequence joins TRBV11-3 and TRBJ1-1; D ambiguous. Trimming left V 0 bases short and J 1 base short, with 9 bases between. From germline, CDR1 is SGHNT and CDR2 YENEEA. CDR3 size: 15 residues. CDR3 sequence: CASSLDRSRNTEAFF. The CDR3 DNA sequence: TGTGCCAGCAGCTTAGACCGGTCCCGGAACACTGAAGCTTTCTTT.